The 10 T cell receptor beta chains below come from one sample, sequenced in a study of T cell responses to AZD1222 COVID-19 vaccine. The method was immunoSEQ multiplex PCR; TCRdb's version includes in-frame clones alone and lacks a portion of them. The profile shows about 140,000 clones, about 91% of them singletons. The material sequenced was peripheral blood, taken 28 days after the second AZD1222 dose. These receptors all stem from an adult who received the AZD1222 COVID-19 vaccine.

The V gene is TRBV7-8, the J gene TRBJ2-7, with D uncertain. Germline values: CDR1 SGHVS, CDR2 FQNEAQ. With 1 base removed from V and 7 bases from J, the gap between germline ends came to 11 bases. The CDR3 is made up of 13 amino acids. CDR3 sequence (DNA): TGTGCCAGCAGCTTAGGCCCAGTCGGGGAGCAGTACTTC. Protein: CASSLGPVGEQYF.

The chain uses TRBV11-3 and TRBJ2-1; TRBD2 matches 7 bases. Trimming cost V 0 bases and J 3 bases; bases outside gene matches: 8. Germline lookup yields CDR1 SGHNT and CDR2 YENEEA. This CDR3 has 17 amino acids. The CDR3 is CASSLDGRAVFYNEQFF. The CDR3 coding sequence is TGTGCCAGCAGCTTAGATGGGAGGGCCGTTTTCTACAATGAGCAGTTCTTC.

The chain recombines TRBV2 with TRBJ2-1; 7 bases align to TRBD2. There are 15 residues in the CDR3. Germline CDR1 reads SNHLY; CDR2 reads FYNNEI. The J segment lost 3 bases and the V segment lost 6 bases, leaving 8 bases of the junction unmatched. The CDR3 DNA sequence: TGTGCCAGCAGGATTACCGGGACTAACTACAATGAGCAGTTCTTC. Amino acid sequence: CASRITGTNYNEQFF.

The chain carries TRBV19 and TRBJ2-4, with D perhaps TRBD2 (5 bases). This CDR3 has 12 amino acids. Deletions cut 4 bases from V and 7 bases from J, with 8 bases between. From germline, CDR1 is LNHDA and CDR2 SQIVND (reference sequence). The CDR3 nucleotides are TGTGCCAGTAGTACCGCGGGTAACATTCAGTACTTC. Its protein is CASSTAGNIQYF.

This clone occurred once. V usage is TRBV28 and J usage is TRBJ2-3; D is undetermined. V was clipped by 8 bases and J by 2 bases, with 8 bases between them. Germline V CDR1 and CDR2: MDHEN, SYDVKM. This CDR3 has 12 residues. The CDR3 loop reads CASRTPTDTQYF. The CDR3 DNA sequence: TGTGCCAGCCGCACGCCCACAGATACGCAGTATTTT.

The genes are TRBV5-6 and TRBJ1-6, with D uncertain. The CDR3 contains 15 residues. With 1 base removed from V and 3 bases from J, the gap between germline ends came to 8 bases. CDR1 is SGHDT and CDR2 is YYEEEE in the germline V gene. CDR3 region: CASSLYGVYNSPLHF. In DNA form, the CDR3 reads TGTGCCAGCAGCTTGTACGGCGTCTATAATTCACCCCTCCACTTT.

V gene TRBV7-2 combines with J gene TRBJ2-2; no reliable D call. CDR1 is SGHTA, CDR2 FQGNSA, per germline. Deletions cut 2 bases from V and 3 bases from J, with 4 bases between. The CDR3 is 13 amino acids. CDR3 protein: CASSLRYTGELFF. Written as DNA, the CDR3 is TGTGCCAGCAGCTTAAGGTACACCGGGGAGCTGTTTTTT.

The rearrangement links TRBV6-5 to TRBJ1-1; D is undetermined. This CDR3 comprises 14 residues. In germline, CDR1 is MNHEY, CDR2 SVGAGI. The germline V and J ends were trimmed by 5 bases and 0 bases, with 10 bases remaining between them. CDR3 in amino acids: CASSKRSMNTEAFF. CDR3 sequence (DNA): TGTGCCAGCAGTAAACGTAGCATGAACACTGAAGCTTTCTTT.

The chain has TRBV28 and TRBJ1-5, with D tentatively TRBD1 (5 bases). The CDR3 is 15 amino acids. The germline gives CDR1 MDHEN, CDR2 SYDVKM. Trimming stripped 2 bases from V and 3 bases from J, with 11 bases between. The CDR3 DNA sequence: TGTGCCAGCAGTTTACTGGGGGAAATCAATCAGCCCCAGCATTTT. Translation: CASSLLGEINQPQHF. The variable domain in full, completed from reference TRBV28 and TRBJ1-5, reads DVKVTQSSRYLVKRTGEKVFLECVQDMDHENMFWYRQDPGLGLRLIYFSYDVKMKEKGDIPEGYSVSREKKERFSLILESASTNQTSMYLCASSLLGEINQPQHFGDGTRLSIL.

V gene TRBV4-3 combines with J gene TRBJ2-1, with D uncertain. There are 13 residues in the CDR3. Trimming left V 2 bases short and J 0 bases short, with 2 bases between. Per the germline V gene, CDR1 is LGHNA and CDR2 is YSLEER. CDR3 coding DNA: TGCGCCAGCAGCCAATACTCCTACAATGAGCAGTTCTTC. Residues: CASSQYSYNEQFF.